The next 20 T cell receptor beta chains were all read from a single sample in a study of blood T cell repertoires in COVID-19. Repertoires were generated with immunoSEQ multiplex PCR, while TCRdb's copy carries only in-frame clones and drops some. The table has around 160,000 clones, roughly nine tenths seen once. The sequenced sample was peripheral blood. These receptors all come from a man aged 18 to 29 with acute or convalescent COVID-19.

The genes are TRBV10-1 and TRBJ2-5; TRBD1 is a possible D gene (6 bases). Per germline, CDR1 WNHNN and CDR2 SYGVQD (reference sequence). V was shortened by 5 bases and J by 5 bases, with 15 bases between the two germline ends. The CDR3 extends over 14 amino acids. The CDR3 DNA reads TGCGCCAGCAGTATTACACAGGGCGGGGAGACCCAGTACTTC. This sequence encodes CASSITQGGETQYF.

V gene TRBV7-9 combines with J gene TRBJ1-2, with 8 bases identical to TRBD1. Germline values: CDR1 SEHNR, CDR2 FQNEAQ (reference sequence). The trim removed 5 bases at V and 9 bases at J, leaving 8 bases unmatched. CDR3 size: 13 residues. The chain's CDR3 is CASSPGQAYRYTF. DNA of the CDR3: TGTGCCAGCAGCCCGGGACAGGCGTATCGCTACACCTTC.

The chain recombines TRBV15 with TRBJ1-3, with D perhaps matching TRBD1 (5 bases). In germline, CDR1 is LNHNV, CDR2 YYDKDF (reference sequence). The CDR3 runs to 19 residues. V was trimmed by 5 bases and J by 0 bases, leaving 23 bases between them. CDR3 nucleotide sequence: TGTGCCACCAGCTTACCGGGCCTCGACAGTCCCAGCTCTGGAAACACCATATATTTT. Protein: CATSLPGLDSPSSGNTIYF.

The gene calls are TRBV5-1 and TRBJ1-1, with a tentative D call TRBD1 (6 bases). CDR1 is SGHRS, CDR2 YFSETQ, per germline. The CDR3 sequence is 13 residues long. V lost 3 bases and J 4 bases, leaving 10 bases between the germline ends. The CDR3 DNA sequence: TGCGCCAGCAGCTCAGGGGTGGGCACTGAAGCTTTCTTT. Its translation is CASSSGVGTEAFF.

The CDR3 region has the DNA TGTGCCAGCAGCCAAGGCCCCCCCGGGGAGACCCAGTACTTC. Residues: CASSQGPPGETQYF. The J gene is TRBJ2-5, the V gene TRBV4-2; D remains ambiguous. The CDR3 is 14 amino acids. The germline gives CDR1 LGHNA, CDR2 YNFKEQ. Deletions cut 1 base from V and 5 bases from J, with 11 bases between.

CDR3 region: CASSHRQGPPHF. CDR3 sequence (DNA): TGTGCCAGCAGCCATAGACAGGGGCCTCCCCACTTT. The chain employs TRBV16 and TRBJ1-6; 8 positions match TRBD1. This CDR3 has 12 residues. Germline V gene data show CDR1 as KGHSY and CDR2 as FQNENV. V was clipped by 3 bases and J by 18 bases; unmatched bases: 7.

This sequence joins TRBV5-6 and TRBJ2-3, with 7 bases identical to TRBD2. The CDR3 has 15 residues. CDR1 is SGHDT, CDR2 YYEEEE, per germline. Trimming removed 0 bases from V and 3 bases from J; junction bases left unmatched: 4. DNA of the CDR3: TGTGCCAGCAGCTTGGTGGGCGGGGGAACAGATACGCAGTATTTT. Amino acids: CASSLVGGGTDTQYF.

The CDR3 region is CAMGKLYEQYV. CDR3 bases: TGTGCCATGGGCAAGTTATACGAGCAGTACGTC. The chain joins TRBV2 to TRBJ2-7; D uncertain. CDR1 and CDR2 (germline): SNHLY, FYNNEI. V lost 10 bases and J lost 4, with 11 bases in between. This CDR3 comprises 11 residues.

This chain uses TRBV7-6 with TRBJ2-3; maybe TRBD2 (6 bases). V lost 5 bases and J 4 bases, leaving 19 bases between the germline ends. Germline-derived CDR1 and CDR2 are SGHVS and FNYEAQ. The CDR3 is made up of 16 amino acids. CDR3 amino acids: CASSRDSRVVPDTQYF. The CDR3 DNA reads TGTGCCAGCAGCCGGGACTCCCGAGTGGTTCCAGATACGCAGTATTTT.

This clone was detected only once. The rearrangement uses TRBV6-1 and TRBJ2-2, with 8 bases identical to TRBD2. The ends lost 2 bases at V and 9 bases at J; junction bases unmatched: 5. Germline CDR1 is MNHNS and CDR2 is SASEGT. CDR3 length: 14 amino acids. CDR3 nucleotides: TGTGCCAGCAGTGAAATCGGGGGGGCCCGGGAGCTGTTTTTT. Translated, it gives CASSEIGGARELFF.

The genes are TRBV30 and TRBJ1-5, with 7 bases aligning to TRBD1. The J segment lost 3 bases and the V segment lost 1 base, leaving 6 bases of the junction unmatched. The germline gives CDR1 GTSNPN, CDR2 SVGIG (reference sequence). CDR3 length: 15 amino acids. DNA for the CDR3: TGTGCCTGGAGTGGGGGCAGGGGGAACAATCAGCCCCAGCATTTT. It translates to CAWSGGRGNNQPQHF. Filled out from reference TRBV30 and TRBJ1-5, the complete variable domain reads SQTIHQWPATLVQPVGSPLSLECTVEGTSNPNLYWYRQAAGRGLQLLFYSVGIGQISSEVPQNLSASRPQDRQFILSSKKLLLSDSGFYLCAWSGGRGNNQPQHFGDGTRLSIL.

The rearrangement uses TRBV3-1 (or the pseudogene TRBV3-2) and TRBJ1-2; D is unresolved. CDR1 is LGHDT, CDR2 YNNKEL, per germline (reference sequence). CDR3 length: 13 amino acids. V was shortened by 4 bases and J by 8 bases, with 14 bases between the two germline ends. This chain's CDR3 is CASSRLGREGYTF. CDR3 in DNA: TGTGCCAGCAGCCGTCTTGGCCGGGAGGGCTACACCTTC.

This chain links TRBV5-6 with TRBJ1-2; 10 bases agree with TRBD1. With V trimmed by 3 bases and J by 6 bases, 5 bases remained unmatched. The CDR3 extends over 14 amino acids. Germline CDR1 is SGHDT and CDR2 is YYEEEE. In nucleotides, the CDR3 is TGTGCCAGCAGCTGGGGACAGGGGTCGAATGGCTACACCTTC. It translates to CASSWGQGSNGYTF. The whole variable domain, filled in from reference TRBV5-6 and TRBJ1-2, reads DAGVTQSPTHLIKTRGQQVTLRCSPKSGHDTVSWYQQALGQGPQFIFQYYEEEERQRGNFPDRFSGHQFPNYSSELNVNALLLGDSALYLCASSWGQGSNGYTFGSGTRLTVV.

The gene calls are TRBV5-4 and TRBJ2-7; possibly TRBD2 for D (5 bases). The germline V gene encodes CDR1 SGHNT and CDR2 YYREEE (reference sequence). V lost 5 bases, J lost 4 bases, and 19 bases lay in between. The CDR3 has 15 amino acids. This chain's CDR3 is CASRVLRGPPYEQYV. The CDR3 coding sequence is TGTGCCAGCAGGGTCCTTCGGGGTCCCCCTTACGAGCAGTACGTC.

This chain uses TRBV7-8 with TRBJ1-2; 8 positions match TRBD1. V lost 5 bases, J lost 7 bases, and 9 bases stayed unmatched. The CDR3 length is 14 residues. Germline loops: CDR1 SGHVS, CDR2 FQNEAQ. For the CDR3, the DNA is TGTGCCAGCAGCACCACCAGACAGGGGCTTGGCTACACCTTC. This translates into CASSTTRQGLGYTF.

A single count supports this clone. The J gene is TRBJ2-7, the V gene TRBV6-1; D is unresolved. Trimming stripped 2 bases from V and 3 bases from J, with 11 bases between. Germline V gene data show CDR1 as MNHNS and CDR2 as SASEGT. This CDR3 region has 14 residues. CDR3 coding DNA: TGTGCCAGCAGTGAACAGACACCGAACTACGAGCAGTACGTC. Translation gives CASSEQTPNYEQYV.

The chain combines TRBV7-3 with TRBJ1-2, with 7 bases lining up with TRBD1. The J segment lost 4 bases and the V segment lost 5 bases, leaving 7 bases of the junction unmatched. This CDR3 has 14 residues. Looked up from germline, CDR1 is SGHTA and CDR2 is FQGTGA. CDR3 region: CASSPGGQSYGYTF. CDR3 DNA: TGTGCCAGCAGCCCAGGGGGACAGAGCTATGGCTACACCTTC.

This clone was detected a few times. This rearrangement joins TRBV6-5 to TRBJ1-5, with D possibly matching TRBD1 (6 bases). The germline CDR1 and CDR2 sequences are MNHEY and SVGAGI. The CDR3 loop spans 14 amino acids. Trimming removed 6 bases at V and 2 bases at J, with 11 bases between. For the CDR3, the DNA is TGTGCCAGCAGAAACCCAGGGGGCAATCAGCCCCAGCATTTT. Its protein is CASRNPGGNQPQHF.

The V gene is TRBV18, the J gene TRBJ2-7; 10 nucleotides match TRBD1. The CDR3 consists of 13 residues. CDR1 KGHSH and CDR2 LQKENI come from the germline V gene. V lost 3 bases, J lost 6 bases, and 2 bases stayed unmatched. CDR3 sequence (DNA): TGTGCCAGCTCACCTGGGACAGGGGCCGAGCAGTACTTC. Translated, it gives CASSPGTGAEQYF.

The J gene is TRBJ2-6, the V gene TRBV6-1, with unresolved D. This CDR3 contains 18 residues. Germline assignment: CDR1 MNHNS and CDR2 SASEGT. Trimming removed 4 bases from V and 5 bases from J, with 21 bases in between. The chain's CDR3 is CASSVCYSMQSRANVLTF. CDR3 coding DNA: TGTGCCAGCAGTGTGTGTTACTCTATGCAAAGTCGGGCCAACGTCCTGACTTTC.